Following are 22 T cell receptor beta chains from one sample sequenced in a study of siplizumab effects on memory and regulatory T cells. Some clones are missing from TCRdb's copy, which holds only in-frame ones; the method was immunoSEQ multiplex PCR. The data hold about 97,000 clones, with 80% to 95% observed a single time. Sample: CD4+ T cells sorted from blood. The receptors were sampled from a human donor in good health.

V is TRBV6-5 and J is TRBJ2-1; D ambiguous. V dropped 2 bases and J dropped 6 bases, with 8 bases sitting between them. The CDR3 runs to 13 residues. Germline loops: CDR1 MNHEY, CDR2 SVGAGI. The CDR3 spells CASSYPVSNEQFF. CDR3 coding DNA: TGTGCCAGCAGTTACCCGGTGAGCAATGAGCAGTTCTTC.

Comments on this clone: The same CDR3 can be traced to other DNA sequences in this sample. The genes are TRBV9 and TRBJ2-1, with 7 bases matching TRBD1. The germline gives CDR1 SGDLS, CDR2 YYNGEE. This CDR3 is built from 13 residues. V lost 0 bases and J lost 6; bases outside the gene matches: 0. CDR3: CASSVAGGNEQFF. The CDR3 DNA sequence: TGTGCCAGCAGCGTAGCAGGGGGCAATGAGCAGTTCTTC.

J is TRBJ1-2 and V is TRBV18; TRBD1 matches at 7 bases. The germline gives CDR1 KGHSH, CDR2 LQKENI. The ends lost 1 base at V and 6 bases at J; junction bases unmatched: 8. CDR3 size: 15 residues. This chain's CDR3 is CASSPLNDRVDGYTF. Written as DNA, the CDR3 is TGTGCCAGCTCACCACTGAACGACAGGGTTGATGGCTACACCTTC.

CDR3 DNA: TGTGCCAGCAGGGATGGCGGGAACACCGGGGAGCTGTTTTTT. This encodes CASRDGGNTGELFF. The gene calls are TRBV11-3 and TRBJ2-2; D not resolved. This CDR3 comprises 14 residues. V was pared by 6 bases and J by 1 base, with 9 bases between. Germline values: CDR1 SGHNT, CDR2 YENEEA.

The chain uses TRBV9 and TRBJ1-2, with TRBD1 matching 8 bases. CDR1 and CDR2 from the germline V gene are SGDLS and YYNGEE. The CDR3 has 13 residues. The J segment lost 3 bases and the V segment lost 3 bases, leaving 1 base of the junction unmatched. The CDR3 is CASSATGDYGYTF. The CDR3 DNA reads TGTGCCAGCAGCGCGACAGGGGACTATGGCTACACCTTC.

This chain uses TRBV18 with TRBJ2-7; 7 nucleotides agree with TRBD1. Germline V lookup: CDR1 KGHSH, CDR2 LQKENI. Unmatched junction bases numbered 6, after V lost 1 base and J lost 6 bases. The CDR3 spans 14 residues. CDR3 protein: CASSPQGASTEQYF. The CDR3 DNA follows: TGTGCCAGCTCACCACAGGGGGCGTCGACCGAGCAGTACTTC.

V usage is TRBV7-8 and J usage is TRBJ2-7; no reliable D call. Trimming left V 0 bases short and J 3 bases short, with 9 bases between. The CDR3 totals 14 residues. Germline-derived CDR1 and CDR2 are SGHVS and FQNEAQ. The CDR3 region is CASSLAVRVYEQYF. The CDR3 DNA reads TGTGCCAGCAGCTTAGCGGTTAGGGTCTACGAGCAGTACTTC.

The rearrangement uses TRBV10-3 and TRBJ1-2; 7 bases match TRBD1. V was clipped by 5 bases and J by 3 bases; unmatched bases: 3. Germline CDR1 ENHRY, CDR2 SYGVKD. This CDR3 contains 13 residues. The CDR3 region has the DNA TGTGCCATCAGTTTAGACAGGGACTATGGCTACACCTTC. Protein product: CAISLDRDYGYTF.

This clone was recorded a few times. The CDR3 loop reads CASTPNRGNTEAFF. CDR3 bases: TGTGCCAGCACGCCGAACAGGGGGAACACTGAAGCTTTCTTT. The V gene is TRBV2, the J gene TRBJ1-1, with 7 positions matching TRBD1. The CDR3 has 14 residues. After removal of 7 bases from V and 1 base from J, the junction contained 6 bases not matched to a gene. Germline values: CDR1 SNHLY, CDR2 FYNNEI.

A single count supports this clone. The V gene is TRBV10-2, the J gene TRBJ2-3; D remains ambiguous. The CDR3 is 14 residues long. CDR1 and CDR2 (germline): WSHSY, SAAADI. V lost 2 bases to trimming and J lost 4 bases, with 10 bases between them. The CDR3 loop is CASSELSGSDTQYF. The CDR3 region has the DNA TGCGCCAGCAGTGAGCTGAGTGGGTCAGATACGCAGTATTTT.

This chain uses TRBV7-3 with TRBJ1-1; maybe TRBD1 (5 bases). The CDR3 contains 14 residues. The V end lost 5 bases, the J end lost 1 base, and 11 bases lay between the germline ends. CDR1 is SGHTA and CDR2 is FQGTGA in the germline V gene. CDR3 residues: CASSPGTANTEAFF. CDR3 nucleotide sequence: TGTGCCAGCAGCCCCGGGACGGCGAACACTGAAGCTTTCTTT. Variable domain in full (rest from reference TRBV7-3 and TRBJ1-1): GAGVSQTPSNKVTEKGKYVELRCDPISGHTALYWYRQSLGQGPEFLIYFQGTGAADDSGLPNDRFFAVRPEGSVSTLKIQRTERGDSAVYLCASSPGTANTEAFFGQGTRLTVV.

This chain joins TRBV27 and TRBJ2-7; 10 bases fit TRBD2. The ends lost 4 bases at V and 4 bases at J; junction bases unmatched: 7. The CDR3 runs 15 residues. The V gene's germline CDR1 is MNHEY and CDR2 SMNVEV (reference sequence). CDR3: CASSYTPGLAYEQYF. CDR3 nucleotide sequence: TGTGCCAGCAGTTATACTCCGGGACTAGCGTACGAGCAGTACTTC.

As DNA, the CDR3 is TGTGCCAGCAGCTTTAGGGGCCGAGAGACCCAGTACTTC. Amino acids: CASSFRGRETQYF. The chain uses TRBV5-4 and TRBJ2-5; tentative D call: TRBD1 (5 bases). Germline V gives CDR1 SGHNT, CDR2 YYREEE (reference sequence). V lost 2 bases, J lost 4 bases, and 9 bases lay in between. This CDR3 has 13 residues.

The chain combines TRBV28 with TRBJ1-2, with D perhaps TRBD1 (5 bases). The germline CDR1 and CDR2 sequences are MDHEN and SYDVKM. Trimming left V 0 bases short and J 6 bases short, with 8 bases between. The CDR3 sequence is 13 residues long. Here the CDR3 DNA reads TGTGCCAGCAGTTTATGGGGGGGAAATGGCTACACCTTC. Its translation is CASSLWGGNGYTF.

V usage is TRBV29-1 and J usage is TRBJ2-1; 7 bases map to TRBD2. J lost 4 bases, V lost 6 bases, and 9 bases had no gene match. Germline CDR1 is SQVTM and CDR2 is ANQGSEA. The CDR3 has 14 residues. The CDR3 DNA reads TGCAGCGTGGAGGTACTAGCGCGTTACAATGAGCAGTTCTTC. It specifies CSVEVLARYNEQFF.

This rearrangement joins TRBV28 to TRBJ2-7; perhaps TRBD2 as D (5 bases). This CDR3 region has 14 residues. The V gene lost 2 bases and the J gene lost 3 bases, with 11 bases spanning the gap. CDR1 and CDR2 (germline): MDHEN, SYDVKM. In DNA form, the CDR3 reads TGTGCCAGCAGTTTAACCGAGGGAATCTACGAGCAGTACTTC. Translating it yields CASSLTEGIYEQYF.

In this sample, this clone turned up once. The chain recombines TRBV29-1 with TRBJ1-5, with D unclear. Trimming took off 4 bases at V and 0 bases at J, with 13 bases between the two ends. The CDR3 is made up of 15 amino acids. The V gene's germline CDR1 is SQVTM and CDR2 ANQGSEA. CDR3 in amino acids: CSVVVSDYSNQPQHF. CDR3 in DNA: TGCAGCGTTGTCGTGAGCGATTATAGCAATCAGCCCCAGCATTTT.

Of note for this clone: The junction does not match germline at one end; this may be a read error. The rearrangement joins TRBV7-8 to TRBJ2-5, with D possibly matching TRBD1 (6 bases). The CDR3 extends over 12 amino acids. Germline assignment: CDR1 SGHVS and CDR2 FQNEAQ. CDR3 nucleotides: TGTGCCAGCAGTTTAGGGGGAGTGACCCAGTACTTC. It is translated as CASSLGGVTQYF.

This clone was counted once. The chain carries TRBV5-4 and TRBJ2-2; 7 nucleotides align to TRBD1. V was clipped by 4 bases and J by 0 bases; unmatched bases: 3. Germline CDR1 reads SGHNT; CDR2 reads YYREEE (reference sequence). The CDR3 length is 15 residues. In DNA, the CDR3 is TGTGCCAGCAGCCCCGGACAGGCGAACACCGGGGAGCTGTTTTTT. It specifies CASSPGQANTGELFF.

This sequence joins TRBV7-3 and TRBJ2-3, with 14 bases identical to TRBD2. The CDR3 loop spans 18 amino acids. CDR1 is SGHTA, CDR2 FQGTGA, per germline. J lost 3 bases, V lost 5 bases, and 10 bases had no gene match. The CDR3 here is CASSPGTSGRPLTDTQYF. CDR3 in DNA: TGTGCCAGCAGCCCAGGGACTAGCGGGAGACCCTTGACAGATACGCAGTATTTT.

This clone was recorded a few times. The V gene is TRBV7-8, the J gene TRBJ1-4; the D is unclear. V gave up 3 bases and J gave up 5 bases, with 4 bases separating them. Germline CDR1 is SGHVS and CDR2 is FQNEAQ. The CDR3 loop spans 12 amino acids. The CDR3 DNA sequence: TGTGCCAGCAGCTTCGTCAATGAAAAACTGTTTTTT. It yields the protein CASSFVNEKLFF.

This clone was counted a single time. The chain is built from TRBV27 and TRBJ2-7; tentatively, D is TRBD2 (6 bases). The CDR3 is made up of 13 amino acids. Germline V gene sequence: CDR1 MNHEY, CDR2 SMNVEV (reference sequence). V dropped 3 bases and J dropped 5 bases, with 11 bases sitting between them. The CDR3, as DNA: TGTGCCAGCAGTTTTAGGGAGGAGAACGAGCAGTACTTC. It encodes CASSFREENEQYF.